This T cell receptor (beta chain) was obtained from a study of shared clonotypes between healthy human individuals (dated by TCRdb to the early 2020s). About the investigation overall: The cohort included three men and a couple of women between 18 and 49 years of age. Libraries were prepared and TCR repertoires were sequenced by different laboratories using diverse techniques, in order to increase sequencing depth and limit assay-specific biases. Between about 0.85 and 9.5 billion PBMCs per donor were obtained by leukapheresis. To estimate repertoire size and how much clonotype sharing occurs between individuals, the study deeply sequenced the blood TCR repertoires of roughly 5 healthy adults. The paper's findings and limits, for the study overall: Pairwise subsampling led to the expectation that sequencing depth would affect the degree of clonotype sharing among donors. Because the study included only a small number of donors, the genetic and exposure-history diversity represented was limited. Only blood was sampled, and tissue TCR repertoires likely differ from those in blood.

Using the deep immunoSEQ assay, TCR CDR3 regions were amplified from genomic DNA by multiplex PCR. Genomic DNA extracted from each cell subset was distributed evenly over all wells of several immunoSEQ 96-well plates, and each plate served as one replicate. For unsorted PBMC, each replicate PCR was loaded with around 300 ng genomic DNA, equivalent to tens of thousands of T cell genomes. Ten immunoSEQ deep assay plates were used to sequence the unsorted PBMC genomic DNA. The purified libraries were quantified using a Qubit 3.0 fluorometer, sized with a Bioanalyzer 2100, and then quantified again using the KAPA Library Quantification kit. Every immunoSEQ 96-well plate was sequenced on a separate single-read 150-cycle Illumina NextSeq 550 flow cell. Processing in the source paper ran as follows. Because the immunoSEQ output held only junctional sequences and lacked quality scores, the filtering could not match the filtering applied to full-length reads. Sequences were annotated with PyIR, a Python wrapper for IgBLAST v1.9, and V/J genes and CDR3 were assigned using IMGT germline references. Reads with weak V/J assignments (E-value above 1e-6), missing CDR3, stop codons, out-of-frame junctions, or ambiguous translated residues were removed. V3J clonotypes were defined as sequences sharing the same inferred V gene, J gene, and CDR3 amino acid sequence. To compute the percentage overlap between repertoires, the number of shared unique clonotypes was divided by the size of the smaller repertoire. Richness of each repertoire was evaluated using RTK rarefaction, the Chao1 estimator, and Recon v2.1 estimates of unobserved clonotypes. The clones in this table, taken by TCRdb from immuneACCESS, are in-frame only. Not every clone is retained; where verified, under half of the shortfall comes from an unresolved V gene, and the cause of the rest is unknown. For V, J and clone size, that table is used; D and trimming come from the DNA. In this sample the table shows hundreds of thousands of clones, 75% to 85% of which occur a single time. The top ten clonotypes cover less than 15% of the sample.

Healthy HIV-negative adults with no recently reported acute infections or vaccinations were included as donors. Every donor was a Caucasian adult residing in Nashville, Tennessee, USA. For unsorted samples, about 90 million PBMCs were counted and genomic DNA was extracted with the QIAamp DNA Blood Mini kit. After blood collection by leukapheresis, PBMCs were isolated using Ficoll-Histopaque density gradient centrifugation and then cryopreserved in the vapor phase of liquid nitrogen. With respect to this clone: The antigen this receptor binds is unknown. No qualities accompany the bases; no much larger clone lies one base away.

The CDR3 runs 15 residues from the cysteine to the phenylalanine. Here the CDR3 DNA is all that survives: 45 bases in frame from base 1. Trimming takes 5 bases off V and 7 bases off J; junction bases not matched to a gene: 8. CDR1 and CDR2, looked up from the germline V gene, are MRHNA and SNTAGT. The sequence is built from TRBV6-4 and TRBJ2-1; 10 junctional bases match TRBD2. Sample: PBMCs. The sequence was collected from a woman aged 40 to 50 in good health. Some clones in this sample may be carry-over from other donors' samples. The DNA sequence is as follows: TGTGCCAGCAGTAGGACTAGCGGCCTGAGGAATGAGCAGTTCTTC. The translation is CASSRTSGLRNEQFF.